This entry is about one TCR beta chain. Its antigen remains unknown. From RNA transcripts, TCR beta CDR3 regions were amplified. The TCR CDR3 was amplified in a first-round RT-PCR using the HTBI primer set. TCRdb ran MiXCR on the multiplex PCR reads and lists one entry per CDR3 protein. This table has 300,000 to 400,000 distinct CDR3 sequences, approximately 15% appearing once. The entry originates in a study of T cells in Graves' hyperthyroidism and ophthalmopathy. Study outcomes and limitations: Blood also held most thyroid clonotypes expanded beyond 0.001.

V lost 2 bases to trimming and J lost 8 bases, with 18 bases between them. The CDR3 extends over 15 amino acids. CDR1 and CDR2 from the germline V gene are MGHRA and YSYEKL. Sequenced material: blood. This chain uses TRBV4-1 with TRBJ1-2, with D perhaps TRBD1 (5 bases). The TCR sequence derives from a woman in her 30s with Graves' hyperthyroidism. The chain's CDR3 is CASSQSRQGQGGYTF. The DNA of the CDR3 is TGCGCCAGCAGCCAATCCCGCCAAGGTCAGGGCGGCTACACCTTC.